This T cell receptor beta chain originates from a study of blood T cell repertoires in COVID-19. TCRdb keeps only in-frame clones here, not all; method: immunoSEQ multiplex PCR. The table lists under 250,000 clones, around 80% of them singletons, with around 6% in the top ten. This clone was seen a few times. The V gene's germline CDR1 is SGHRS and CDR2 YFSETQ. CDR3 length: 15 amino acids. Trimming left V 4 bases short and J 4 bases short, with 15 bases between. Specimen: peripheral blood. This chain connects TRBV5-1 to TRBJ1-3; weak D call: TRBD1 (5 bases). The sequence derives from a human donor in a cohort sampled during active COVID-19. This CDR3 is CASSMGAGNGNTIYF. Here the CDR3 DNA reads TGCGCCAGCAGCATGGGAGCAGGGAACGGAAACACCATATATTTT.